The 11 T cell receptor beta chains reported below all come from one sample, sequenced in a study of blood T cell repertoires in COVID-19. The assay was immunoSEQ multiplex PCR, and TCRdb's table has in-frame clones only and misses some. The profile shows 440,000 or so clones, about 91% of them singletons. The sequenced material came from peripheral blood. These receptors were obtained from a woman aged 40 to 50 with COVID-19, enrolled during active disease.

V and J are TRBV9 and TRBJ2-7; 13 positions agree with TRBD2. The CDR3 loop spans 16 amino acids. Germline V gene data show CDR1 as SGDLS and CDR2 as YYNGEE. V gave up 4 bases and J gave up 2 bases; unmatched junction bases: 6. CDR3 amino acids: CASSPRLAGGPYEQYF. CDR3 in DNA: TGTGCCAGCAGCCCTCGACTAGCGGGAGGCCCCTACGAGCAGTACTTC. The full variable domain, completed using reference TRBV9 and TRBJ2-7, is DSGVTQTPKHLITATGQRVTLRCSPRSGDLSVYWYQQSLDQGLQFLIQYYNGEERAKGNILERFSAQQFPDLHSELNLSSLELGDSALYFCASSPRLAGGPYEQYFGPGTRLTVT.

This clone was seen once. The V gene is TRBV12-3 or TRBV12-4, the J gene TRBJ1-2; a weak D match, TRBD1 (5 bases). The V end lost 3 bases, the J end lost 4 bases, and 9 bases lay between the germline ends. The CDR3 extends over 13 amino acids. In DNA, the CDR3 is TGTGCCAGCAGTTTGACAGAGTTCTATGGCTACACCTTC. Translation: CASSLTEFYGYTF.

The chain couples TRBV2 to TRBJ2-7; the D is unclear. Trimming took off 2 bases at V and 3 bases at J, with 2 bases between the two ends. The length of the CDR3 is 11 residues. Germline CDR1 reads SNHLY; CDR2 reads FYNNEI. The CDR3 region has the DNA TGTGCCAGCAGTGAATACTACGAGCAGTACTTC. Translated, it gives CASSEYYEQYF.

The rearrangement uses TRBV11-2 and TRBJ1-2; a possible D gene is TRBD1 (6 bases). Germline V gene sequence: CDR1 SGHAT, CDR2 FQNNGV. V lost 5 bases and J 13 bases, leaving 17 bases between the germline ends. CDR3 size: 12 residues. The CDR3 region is CASSPISGGATF. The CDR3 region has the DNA TGTGCCAGCAGCCCAATCTCCGGGGGGGCCACCTTC.

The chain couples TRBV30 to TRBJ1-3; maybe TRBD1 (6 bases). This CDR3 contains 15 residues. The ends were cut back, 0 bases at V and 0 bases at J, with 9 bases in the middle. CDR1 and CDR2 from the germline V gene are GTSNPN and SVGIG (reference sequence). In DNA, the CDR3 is TGTGCCTGGAGTGTTGGGGGGGCCTCTGGAAACACCATATATTTT. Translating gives CAWSVGGASGNTIYF.

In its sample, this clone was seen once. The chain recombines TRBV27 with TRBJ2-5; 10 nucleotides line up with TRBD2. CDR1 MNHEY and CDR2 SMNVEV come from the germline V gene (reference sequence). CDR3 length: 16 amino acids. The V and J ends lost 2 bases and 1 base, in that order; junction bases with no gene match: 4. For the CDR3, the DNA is TGTGCCAGCAGTTTAAGTAGCGGGGGGACCCAAGAGACCCAGTACTTC. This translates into CASSLSSGGTQETQYF.

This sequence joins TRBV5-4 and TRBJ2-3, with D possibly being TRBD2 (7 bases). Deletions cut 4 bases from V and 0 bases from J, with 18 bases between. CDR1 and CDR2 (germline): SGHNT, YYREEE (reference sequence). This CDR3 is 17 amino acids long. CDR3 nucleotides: TGTGCCAGCAGCCGGGGGTCGGGGGGCCCTAGCACAGATACGCAGTATTTT. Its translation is CASSRGSGGPSTDTQYF.

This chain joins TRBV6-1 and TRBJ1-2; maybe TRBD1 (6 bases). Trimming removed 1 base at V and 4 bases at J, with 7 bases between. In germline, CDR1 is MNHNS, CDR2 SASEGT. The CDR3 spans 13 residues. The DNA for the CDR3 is TGTGCCAGCAGTGAAGACAGGGCCTATGGCTACACCTTC. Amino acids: CASSEDRAYGYTF.

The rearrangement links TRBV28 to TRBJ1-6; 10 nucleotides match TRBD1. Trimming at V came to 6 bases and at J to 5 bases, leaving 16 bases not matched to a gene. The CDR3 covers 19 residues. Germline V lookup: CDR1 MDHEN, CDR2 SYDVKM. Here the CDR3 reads CASRTSGTGEWWNNSPLHF. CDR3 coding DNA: TGTGCCAGCAGAACTTCCGGGACAGGGGAGTGGTGGAATAATTCACCCCTCCACTTT.

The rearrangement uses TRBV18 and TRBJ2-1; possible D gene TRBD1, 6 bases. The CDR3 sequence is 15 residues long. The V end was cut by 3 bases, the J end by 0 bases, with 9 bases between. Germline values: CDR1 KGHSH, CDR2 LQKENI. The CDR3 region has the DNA TGTGCCAGCTCACCCAGAGGGGGCTCCTACAATGAGCAGTTCTTC. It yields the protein CASSPRGGSYNEQFF.

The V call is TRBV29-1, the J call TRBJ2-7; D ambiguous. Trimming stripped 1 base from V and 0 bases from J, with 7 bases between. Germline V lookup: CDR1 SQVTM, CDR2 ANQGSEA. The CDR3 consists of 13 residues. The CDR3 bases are TGCAGCGTTGAAGGGGCCAACTCCTACGAGCAGTACTTC. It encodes CSVEGANSYEQYF.